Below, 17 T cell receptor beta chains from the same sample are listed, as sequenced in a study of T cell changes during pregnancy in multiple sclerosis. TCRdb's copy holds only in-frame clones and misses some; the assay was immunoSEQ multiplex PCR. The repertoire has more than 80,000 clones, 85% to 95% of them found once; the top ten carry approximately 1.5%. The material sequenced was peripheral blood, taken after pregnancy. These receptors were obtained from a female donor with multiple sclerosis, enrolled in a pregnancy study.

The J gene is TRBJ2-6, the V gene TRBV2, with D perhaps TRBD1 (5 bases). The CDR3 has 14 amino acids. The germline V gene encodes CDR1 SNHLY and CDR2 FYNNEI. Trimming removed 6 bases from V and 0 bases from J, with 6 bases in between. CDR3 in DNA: TGTGCCAGCAGAGGGGTCTCTGGGGCCAACGTCCTGACTTTC. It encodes CASRGVSGANVLTF.

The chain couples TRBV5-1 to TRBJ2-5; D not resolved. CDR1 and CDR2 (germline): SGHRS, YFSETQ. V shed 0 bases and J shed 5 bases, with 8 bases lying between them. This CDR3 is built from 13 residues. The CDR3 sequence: CASSLAVSETQYF. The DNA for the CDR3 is TGCGCCAGCAGCTTGGCCGTCTCGGAGACCCAGTACTTC.

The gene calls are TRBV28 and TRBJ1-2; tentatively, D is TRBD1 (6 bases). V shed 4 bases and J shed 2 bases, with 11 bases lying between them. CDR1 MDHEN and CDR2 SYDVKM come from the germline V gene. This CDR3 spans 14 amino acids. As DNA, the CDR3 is TGTGCCAGCAGTTCTCAGGGGCCCAACTATGGCTACACCTTC. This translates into CASSSQGPNYGYTF.

CDR3 amino acids: CASSFQGGGYEQYF. CDR3 nucleotide sequence: TGTGCCAGCAGCTTTCAAGGGGGCGGGTACGAGCAGTACTTC. V and J are TRBV5-5 and TRBJ2-7; 7 bases align to TRBD1. The CDR3 extends over 14 amino acids. The V gene's germline CDR1 is SGHKS and CDR2 YYEKEE (reference sequence). Trimming removed 2 bases from V and 4 bases from J; junction bases left unmatched: 6.

The DNA of the CDR3 is TGCAGCGCAAGGCCATTGGGACTAGGATACAATGAGCAGTTCTTC. Translated: CSARPLGLGYNEQFF. The chain joins TRBV29-1 to TRBJ2-1; TRBD2 matches 8 bases. Germline V gives CDR1 SQVTM, CDR2 ANQGSEA. This CDR3 has 15 residues. Trimming at V came to 7 bases and at J to 4 bases, leaving 12 bases not matched to a gene.

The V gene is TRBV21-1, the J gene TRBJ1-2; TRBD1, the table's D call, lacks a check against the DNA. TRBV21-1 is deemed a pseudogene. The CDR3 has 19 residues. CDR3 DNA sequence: TGTGCCAGCAGCAAAGGGGCCTATCCCCAGGGGGGTGGTAACTATGGCTACACCTTC. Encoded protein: CASSKGAYPQGGGNYGYTF.

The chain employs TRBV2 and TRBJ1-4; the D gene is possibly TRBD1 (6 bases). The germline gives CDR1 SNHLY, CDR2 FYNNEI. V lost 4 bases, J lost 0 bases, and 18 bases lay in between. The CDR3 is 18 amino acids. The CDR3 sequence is CASSGGTHFLATNEKLFF. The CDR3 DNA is TGTGCCAGCAGTGGTGGGACACACTTCCTTGCAACTAATGAAAAACTGTTTTTT. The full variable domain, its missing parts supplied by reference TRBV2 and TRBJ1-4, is EPEVTQTPSHQVTQMGQEVILRCVPISNHLYFYWYRQILGQKVEFLVSFYNNEISEKSEIFDDQFSVERPDGSNFTLKIRSTKLEDSAMYFCASSGGTHFLATNEKLFFGSGTQLSVL.

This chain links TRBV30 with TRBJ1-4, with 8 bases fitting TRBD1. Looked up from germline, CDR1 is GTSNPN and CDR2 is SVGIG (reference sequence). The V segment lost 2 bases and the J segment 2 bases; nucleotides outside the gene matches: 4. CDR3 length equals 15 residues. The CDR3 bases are TGTGCCTGGAGTTTAGGGGACAGGACTAATGAAAAACTGTTTTTT. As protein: CAWSLGDRTNEKLFF.

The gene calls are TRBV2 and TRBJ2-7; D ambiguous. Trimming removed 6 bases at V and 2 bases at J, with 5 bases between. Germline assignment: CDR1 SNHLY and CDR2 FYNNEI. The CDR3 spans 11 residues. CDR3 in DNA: TGTGCCAGCAGCGCTACCTACGAGCAGTACTTC. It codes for CASSATYEQYF.

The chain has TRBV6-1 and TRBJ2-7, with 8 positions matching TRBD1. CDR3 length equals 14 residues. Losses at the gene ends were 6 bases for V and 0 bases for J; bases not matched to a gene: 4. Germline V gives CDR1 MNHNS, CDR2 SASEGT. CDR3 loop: CASSPDRVSYEQYF. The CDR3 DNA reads TGTGCCAGCAGCCCGGACAGGGTCTCCTACGAGCAGTACTTC.

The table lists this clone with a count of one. The CDR3 region is CASSEGDSYNEQFF. In nucleotides, the CDR3 is TGTGCCAGCAGTGAGGGGGACAGCTACAATGAGCAGTTCTTC. The chain is built from TRBV6-1 and TRBJ2-1, with 7 nucleotides matching TRBD1. The V and J ends lost 3 bases and 3 bases, in that order; junction bases with no gene match: 2. This CDR3 is 14 amino acids long. Germline CDR1 MNHNS, CDR2 SASEGT.

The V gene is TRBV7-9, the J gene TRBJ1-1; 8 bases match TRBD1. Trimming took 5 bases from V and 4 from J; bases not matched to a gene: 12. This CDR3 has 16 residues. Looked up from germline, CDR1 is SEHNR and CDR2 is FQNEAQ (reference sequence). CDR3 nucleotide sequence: TGTGCCAGCAGCCTAACCGACCCGACAGGGGCCACTGAAGCTTTCTTT. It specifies CASSLTDPTGATEAFF.

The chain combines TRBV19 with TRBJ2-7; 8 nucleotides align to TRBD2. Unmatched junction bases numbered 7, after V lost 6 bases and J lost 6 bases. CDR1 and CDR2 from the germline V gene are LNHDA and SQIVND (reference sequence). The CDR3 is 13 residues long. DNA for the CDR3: TGTGCCAGTAGGGAGCTAGCGGGCGCCGAGCAGTACTTC. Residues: CASRELAGAEQYF.

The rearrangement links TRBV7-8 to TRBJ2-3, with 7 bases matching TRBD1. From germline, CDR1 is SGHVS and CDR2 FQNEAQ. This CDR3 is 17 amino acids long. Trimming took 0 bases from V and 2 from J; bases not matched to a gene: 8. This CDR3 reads CASSLARTGRTTDTQYF. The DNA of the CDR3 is TGTGCCAGCAGCTTAGCGCGGACAGGTCGGACCACAGATACGCAGTATTTT.

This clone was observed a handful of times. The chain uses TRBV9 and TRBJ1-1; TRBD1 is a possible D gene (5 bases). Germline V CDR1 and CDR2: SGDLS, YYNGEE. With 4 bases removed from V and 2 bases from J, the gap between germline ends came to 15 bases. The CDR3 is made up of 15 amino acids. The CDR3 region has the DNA TGTGCCAGCAGCTCCCAGGGTAGTACTAACACTGAAGCTTTCTTT. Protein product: CASSSQGSTNTEAFF. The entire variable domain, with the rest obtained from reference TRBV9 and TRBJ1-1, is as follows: DSGVTQTPKHLITATGQRVTLRCSPRSGDLSVYWYQQSLDQGLQFLIQYYNGEERAKGNILERFSAQQFPDLHSELNLSSLELGDSALYFCASSSQGSTNTEAFFGQGTRLTVV.

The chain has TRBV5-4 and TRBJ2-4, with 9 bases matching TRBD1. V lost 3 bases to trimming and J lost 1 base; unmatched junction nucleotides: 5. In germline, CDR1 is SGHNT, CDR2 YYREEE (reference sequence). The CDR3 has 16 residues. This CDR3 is CASSSTDRGAKNIQYF. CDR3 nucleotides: TGTGCCAGCAGCTCGACCGACAGGGGGGCCAAAAACATTCAGTACTTC.

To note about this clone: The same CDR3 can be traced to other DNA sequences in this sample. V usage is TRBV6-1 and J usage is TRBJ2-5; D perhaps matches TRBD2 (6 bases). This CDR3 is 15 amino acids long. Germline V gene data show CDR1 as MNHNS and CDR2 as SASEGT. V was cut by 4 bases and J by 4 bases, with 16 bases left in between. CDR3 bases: TGTGCCAGCAGTGTACGCGGTGCGGGGAGAGAGACCCAGTACTTC. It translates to CASSVRGAGRETQYF.